The 32 T cell receptor beta chains reported below all come from one sample, sequenced in a study of PD-1 blockade in classical Hodgkin lymphoma. Each patient experienced a relapse that followed autologous stem cell transplantation, and brentuximab vedotin exposure varied. TCRdb's copy holds only in-frame clones and misses some; the assay was immunoSEQ multiplex PCR. The table records roughly 11,000 clones, approximately 82% of them present only once. The sequencing here drew on peripheral blood mononuclear cells (PBMCs), taken before the second cycle of nivolumab. The receptors stem from a human donor with classical Hodgkin lymphoma.

The chain uses TRBV10-3 and TRBJ2-3, with TRBD2 as a possible D gene (5 bases). Germline loops: CDR1 ENHRY, CDR2 SYGVKD. The germline V and J ends were trimmed by 6 bases and 4 bases, with 11 bases remaining between them. This CDR3 comprises 13 residues. CDR3 DNA sequence: TGTGCCATCAGCGGGGTTGGGGCAGATACGCAGTATTTT. This translates into CAISGVGADTQYF.

The chain is built from TRBV4-1 and TRBJ1-6, with 7 bases that match TRBD1. This CDR3 comprises 16 residues. Germline CDR1 and CDR2: MGHRA and YSYEKL. The junction had 9 bases not matched to a gene; V was cut back by 3 bases and J by 7 bases. CDR3 nucleotide sequence: TGCGCCAGCAGCCACCTACAGGGGTTGGAAAATTCACCCCTCCACTTT. It specifies CASSHLQGLENSPLHF.

The CDR3 sequence is CASSWGWKDNQPQHF. The CDR3 DNA reads as TGTGCCAGTAGCTGGGGTTGGAAGGACAATCAGCCCCAGCATTTT. The chain recombines TRBV19 with TRBJ1-5; D is unresolved. CDR3 length: 15 residues. Germline CDR1 LNHDA, CDR2 SQIVND (reference sequence). Trimming shortened V by 6 bases and J by 3 bases, and 15 bases separated the two germline ends.

CDR3 loop: CASSQDPGSTTEAFF. The CDR3 bases are TGCGCCAGCAGCCAAGACCCAGGGTCGACCACTGAAGCTTTCTTT. The chain uses TRBV4-1 and TRBJ1-1; perhaps TRBD1 as D (5 bases). The CDR3 runs to 15 residues. Trimming took off 0 bases at V and 4 bases at J, with 12 bases between the two ends. The germline gives CDR1 MGHRA, CDR2 YSYEKL.

This clone was recorded a few times. The rearrangement uses TRBV4-1 and TRBJ2-1, with 8 bases fitting TRBD1. CDR1 is MGHRA, CDR2 YSYEKL, per germline. Germline trimming cut 3 bases from V and 1 base from J; bases unmatched to any gene: 2. CDR3 length: 15 amino acids. Written as DNA, the CDR3 is TGCGCCAGCAGCCAGACAGGGGCTTCCTACAATGAGCAGTTCTTC. Its translation: CASSQTGASYNEQFF.

CDR3 protein: CASSSRGLGQETQYF. The DNA of the CDR3 is TGTGCCAGCAGCTCCCGTGGCCTGGGCCAAGAGACCCAGTACTTC. The chain links TRBV7-9 to TRBJ2-5; no clear D. The CDR3 is 15 amino acids. V was pared by 4 bases and J by 1 base, with 13 bases between. The germline gives CDR1 SEHNR, CDR2 FQNEAQ (reference sequence).

The V and J genes are TRBV27 and TRBJ2-3; 7 bases are shared with TRBD2. The germline V gene has CDR1 MNHEY and CDR2 SMNVEV (reference sequence). The CDR3 has 14 amino acids. The trim removed 8 bases at V and 0 bases at J, leaving 5 bases unmatched. The CDR3 loop is CASRISGSTDTQYF. For the CDR3, the DNA is TGTGCCAGCCGAATTAGCGGGAGCACAGATACGCAGTATTTT.

This chain joins TRBV18 and TRBJ2-7; D assignment may be TRBD1 or TRBD2 (5 bases each). CDR1 is KGHSH and CDR2 is LQKENI in the germline V gene. The germline V and J ends were trimmed by 3 bases and 1 base, with 13 bases remaining between them. This CDR3 is built from 15 residues. CDR3 protein: CASSPLEGISYEQYF. DNA of the CDR3: TGTGCCAGCTCACCGCTTGAGGGGATATCCTACGAGCAGTACTTC.

The V gene is TRBV6-4, the J gene TRBJ1-2; D is unresolved. The CDR3 consists of 14 residues. Germline V lookup: CDR1 MRHNA, CDR2 SNTAGT. The V end lost 0 bases, the J end lost 4 bases, and 9 bases lay between the germline ends. CDR3 loop: CASSDSAESYGYTF. CDR3 nucleotides: TGTGCCAGCAGTGACTCGGCAGAGTCCTATGGCTACACCTTC.

This sequence joins TRBV30 and TRBJ2-6, with a weak D call TRBD2 (7 bases). Germline loops: CDR1 GTSNPN, CDR2 SVGIG (reference sequence). This CDR3 contains 16 residues. V was clipped by 2 bases and J by 2 bases, with 13 bases between them. The CDR3 sequence: CAWSLRGGTGANVLTF. CDR3 in DNA: TGTGCCTGGAGTCTCAGGGGAGGGACTGGGGCCAACGTCCTGACTTTC.

This clone has only a few counts. The chain uses TRBV7-9 and TRBJ1-2, with 8 nucleotides matching TRBD1. The CDR3 covers 15 residues. The V segment lost 6 bases and the J segment 3 bases; nucleotides outside the gene matches: 9. The germline CDR1 and CDR2 sequences are SEHNR and FQNEAQ (reference sequence). DNA for the CDR3: TGTGCCAGCAGACCAGGACAGGGAAGAGACTATGGCTACACCTTC. This sequence encodes CASRPGQGRDYGYTF.

This clone was observed a few times. The gene calls are TRBV27 and TRBJ2-7; perhaps TRBD2 as D (6 bases). V was clipped by 2 bases and J by 3 bases, with 11 bases between them. The CDR3 is 14 residues long. CDR1 is MNHEY, CDR2 SMNVEV, per germline (reference sequence). CDR3 in amino acids: CASSLLGRYYEQYF. The CDR3 DNA sequence: TGTGCCAGCAGTTTACTAGGGAGGTACTACGAGCAGTACTTC.

This chain links TRBV2 with TRBJ1-3; unclear D gene. V was cut by 5 bases and J by 0 bases, with 11 bases left in between. There are 15 residues in the CDR3. Germline CDR1 is SNHLY and CDR2 is FYNNEI. Here the CDR3 reads CASSPQTISGNTIYF. The CDR3 bases are TGTGCCAGCAGTCCGCAGACAATCTCTGGAAACACCATATATTTT. The entire variable domain, with the rest obtained from reference TRBV2 and TRBJ1-3, is as follows: EPEVTQTPSHQVTQMGQEVILRCVPISNHLYFYWYRQILGQKVEFLVSFYNNEISEKSEIFDDQFSVERPDGSNFTLKIRSTKLEDSAMYFCASSPQTISGNTIYFGEGSWLTVV.

The J gene is TRBJ1-2, the V gene TRBV28, with TRBD1 as a possible D gene (6 bases). Germline V CDR1 and CDR2: MDHEN, SYDVKM. CDR3 size: 18 residues. The V end was cut by 4 bases, the J end by 1 base, with 22 bases between. CDR3 sequence (DNA): TGTGCCAGCAGTTCCCCGGTTATCCGGGACACCTATAACTATGGCTACACCTTC. Translation gives CASSSPVIRDTYNYGYTF.

The chain joins TRBV28 to TRBJ1-1; perhaps TRBD1 as D (5 bases). Trimming removed 4 bases from V and 7 bases from J, with 13 bases in between. There are 13 residues in the CDR3. Germline CDR1 reads MDHEN; CDR2 reads SYDVKM. The CDR3 DNA reads as TGTGCCAGCAGTTCTATGGGGGGGATTGAAGCTTTCTTT. Its protein is CASSSMGGIEAFF.

The CDR3, as DNA: TGTGCCAGCAGCTTCTCCCTACAGACAGGGGGATCCTACAATGAGCAGTTCTTC. It translates to CASSFSLQTGGSYNEQFF. The V and J genes are TRBV7-2 and TRBJ2-1, with 9 bases lining up with TRBD1. This CDR3 spans 18 amino acids. V trimming: 3 bases; J trimming: 1 base; junction bases outside the gene matches: 10. Germline CDR1 reads SGHTA; CDR2 reads FQGNSA.

V is TRBV5-8 and J is TRBJ2-5; weak D call: TRBD1 (6 bases). V shed 5 bases and J shed 7 bases, with 9 bases lying between them. CDR1 is SGHTS, CDR2 YDEGEE, per germline. This CDR3 comprises 11 residues. The CDR3 DNA follows: TGTGCCAGCAGGCTCAGGGGGACCCAGTACTTC. Translated, it gives CASRLRGTQYF.

This clone was observed a handful of times. For the CDR3, the DNA is TGTGCCAGCAGCCTCCTGGACAGGGGGCTCCAAGAGACCCAGTACTTC. This sequence encodes CASSLLDRGLQETQYF. The rearrangement joins TRBV4-2 to TRBJ2-5, with TRBD1 matching over 11 bases. The ends lost 4 bases at V and 1 base at J; junction bases unmatched: 5. The CDR3 spans 16 residues. Germline V gene lookup returns CDR1 LGHNA and CDR2 YNFKEQ.

This clone has a single count. This chain connects TRBV19 to TRBJ1-5; D not certain. This CDR3 region has 14 residues. The V end was cut by 2 bases, the J end by 7 bases, with 12 bases between. CDR1 LNHDA and CDR2 SQIVND come from the germline V gene (reference sequence). The CDR3 bases are TGTGCCAGTAGTATACGAGGGTTGGGGCAGCCCCAGCATTTT. This translates into CASSIRGLGQPQHF.

This chain uses TRBV18 with TRBJ2-7; 7 nucleotides line up with TRBD1. The CDR3 covers 15 residues. Germline assignment: CDR1 KGHSH and CDR2 LQKENI. Unmatched junction bases numbered 8, after V lost 2 bases and J lost 4 bases. In DNA, the CDR3 is TGTGCCAGCTCACCAAGACTAACAGGGGCGTACGAGCAGTACTTC. This sequence encodes CASSPRLTGAYEQYF.

The chain carries TRBV4-1 and TRBJ2-7; D possibly corresponds to TRBD1 (6 bases). Germline V gene data show CDR1 as MGHRA and CDR2 as YSYEKL. The CDR3 extends over 15 amino acids. Trimming shortened V by 0 bases and J by 2 bases, and 11 bases separated the two germline ends. The CDR3 bases are TGCGCCAGCAGCCAAGAAACAGGGAGTACCTACGAGCAGTACTTC. Translated, it gives CASSQETGSTYEQYF.

The J gene is TRBJ2-1, the V gene TRBV11-2; 8 nucleotides match TRBD2. J was trimmed by 6 bases and V by 1 base; bases with no gene match: 5. The CDR3 has 15 amino acids. Germline V gene lookup returns CDR1 SGHAT and CDR2 FQNNGV. The CDR3: CASSLGSGSPNEQFF. CDR3 in DNA: TGTGCCAGCAGCTTAGGGAGCGGGAGTCCCAATGAGCAGTTCTTC. Filled out from reference TRBV11-2 and TRBJ2-1, the complete variable domain reads EAGVAQSPRYKIIEKRQSVAFWCNPISGHATLYWYQQILGQGPKLLIQFQNNGVVDDSQLPKDRFSAERLKGVDSTLKIQPAKLEDSAVYLCASSLGSGSPNEQFFGPGTRLTVL.

The rearrangement uses TRBV5-4 and TRBJ2-3, with 8 bases aligning to TRBD2. The germline V gene encodes CDR1 SGHNT and CDR2 YYREEE (reference sequence). There are 18 residues in the CDR3. Trimming took 2 bases from V and 4 from J; bases not matched to a gene: 15. Written as DNA, the CDR3 is TGTGCCAGCAGCTTAGCGGGAGCCCCTTTGAGAAGGGCAGATACGCAGTATTTT. Translated: CASSLAGAPLRRADTQYF.

The chain combines TRBV28 with TRBJ2-7; D gene ambiguous. Deletions cut 5 bases from V and 0 bases from J, with 17 bases between. The CDR3 runs to 16 residues. Germline V lookup: CDR1 MDHEN, CDR2 SYDVKM. DNA for the CDR3: TGTGCCAGCAGTCCGAGAAGTCTATCCCCCTCCTACGAGCAGTACTTC. Amino acids: CASSPRSLSPSYEQYF.

The J gene is TRBJ1-5, the V gene TRBV30; no definite D call. The CDR3 consists of 14 residues. With 0 bases removed from V and 0 bases from J, the gap between germline ends came to 6 bases. The V gene's germline CDR1 is GTSNPN and CDR2 SVGIG (reference sequence). The CDR3 region is CAWSVPYSNQPQHF. CDR3 in DNA: TGTGCCTGGAGTGTACCTTATAGCAATCAGCCCCAGCATTTT.

The V call is TRBV19, the J call TRBJ2-2; 8 positions match TRBD1. Germline CDR1 LNHDA, CDR2 SQIVND (reference sequence). With 6 bases clipped from V and 4 bases from J, the junction kept 10 bases outside the gene matches. This CDR3 has 16 residues. The CDR3 loop is CASSPTGVYITGELFF. The CDR3 region has the DNA TGTGCCAGTAGCCCGACAGGGGTCTATATCACCGGGGAGCTGTTTTTT. Full variable domain (missing parts from reference TRBV19 and TRBJ2-2): DGGITQSPKYLFRKEGQNVTLSCEQNLNHDAMYWYRQDPGQGLRLIYYSQIVNDFQKGDIAEGYSVSREKKESFPLTVTSAQKNPTAFYLCASSPTGVYITGELFFGEGSRLTVL.

The chain links TRBV9 to TRBJ1-1; possible D gene TRBD1, 5 bases. The CDR3 is 14 amino acids. Germline CDR1 is SGDLS and CDR2 is YYNGEE. The germline V and J ends were trimmed by 3 bases and 3 bases, with 12 bases remaining between them. Here the CDR3 DNA reads TGTGCCAGCAGCGCCCGGGGGGTTGACACTGAAGCTTTCTTT. Its protein is CASSARGVDTEAFF.

CDR3 in amino acids: CASGIAVGSGELFF. The CDR3 nucleotides read TGTGCCAGCGGAATAGCGGTAGGATCCGGGGAGCTGTTTTTT. The chain employs TRBV19 and TRBJ2-2; D may be TRBD2 (6 bases). Germline-derived CDR1 and CDR2 are LNHDA and SQIVND (reference sequence). V lost 9 bases, J lost 6 bases, and 17 bases lay in between. The CDR3 totals 14 residues. Based on the CDR3 plus reference TRBV19 and TRBJ2-2, the full variable domain is DGGITQSPKYLFRKEGQNVTLSCEQNLNHDAMYWYRQDPGQGLRLIYYSQIVNDFQKGDIAEGYSVSREKKESFPLTVTSAQKNPTAFYLCASGIAVGSGELFFGEGSRLTVL.

This chain connects TRBV27 to TRBJ2-3; 7 bases align to TRBD2. V shed 0 bases and J 4 bases; nucleotides not matched to a gene: 10. This CDR3 comprises 17 residues. Germline assignment: CDR1 MNHEY and CDR2 SMNVEV (reference sequence). The CDR3 DNA reads TGTGCCAGCAGTTTATCCTCCTGGCGGGAGTCACCAGATACGCAGTATTTT. Amino acid sequence: CASSLSSWRESPDTQYF.

The chain couples TRBV2 to TRBJ2-2; TRBD1 aligns across 10 bases. The CDR3 length is 15 residues. V was pared by 8 bases and J by 4 bases, with 7 bases of the junction left unmatched. CDR1 and CDR2 from the germline V gene are SNHLY and FYNNEI. The CDR3 coding sequence is TGTGCCAGCGGCTCCGGGACAGGGGTCACCGGGGAGCTGTTTTTT. Encoded protein: CASGSGTGVTGELFF.

The chain combines TRBV27 with TRBJ2-2; D gene ambiguous. The CDR3 loop spans 12 amino acids. Trimming took off 5 bases at V and 6 bases at J, with 7 bases between the two ends. CDR1 is MNHEY and CDR2 is SMNVEV in the germline V gene (reference sequence). For the CDR3, the DNA is TGTGCCAGCAGTCCTCTACCCGGGGAGCTGTTTTTT. Protein product: CASSPLPGELFF.

This clone was detected once. This chain links TRBV4-1 with TRBJ2-7; TRBD1 agrees at 7 bases. Germline trimming cut 2 bases from V and 4 bases from J; bases unmatched to any gene: 5. From germline, CDR1 is MGHRA and CDR2 YSYEKL. This CDR3 is 14 amino acids long. CDR3 protein: CASSQNHRGYEQYF. CDR3 sequence (DNA): TGCGCCAGCAGCCAAAATCACAGGGGTTACGAGCAGTACTTC.